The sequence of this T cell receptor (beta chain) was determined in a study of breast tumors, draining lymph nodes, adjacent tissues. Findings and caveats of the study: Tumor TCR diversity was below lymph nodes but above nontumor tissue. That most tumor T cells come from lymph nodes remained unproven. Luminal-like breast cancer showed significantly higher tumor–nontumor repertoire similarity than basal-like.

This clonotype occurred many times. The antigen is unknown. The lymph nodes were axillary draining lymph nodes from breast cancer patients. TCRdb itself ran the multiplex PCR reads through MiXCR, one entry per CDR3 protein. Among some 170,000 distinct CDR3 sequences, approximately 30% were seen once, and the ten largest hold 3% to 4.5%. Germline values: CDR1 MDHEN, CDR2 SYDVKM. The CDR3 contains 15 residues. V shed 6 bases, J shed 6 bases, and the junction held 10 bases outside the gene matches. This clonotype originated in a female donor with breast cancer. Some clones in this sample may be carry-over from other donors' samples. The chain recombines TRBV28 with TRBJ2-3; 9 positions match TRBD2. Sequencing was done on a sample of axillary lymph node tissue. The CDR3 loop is CASSEPGLASDTQYF. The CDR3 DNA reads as TGTGCCAGCAGCGAACCGGGACTAGCATCGGATACGCAGTATTTT.